These 3 T cell receptor beta chains were sequenced from one sample in a study of cytomegalovirus exposure and HLA in healthy donors. PCR primers comprised 60 Vbeta and 13 Jbeta primers. The method was immunoSEQ multiplex PCR; TCRdb's version includes in-frame clones alone and lacks a portion of them. The table records about 130,000 clones, about four fifths of them present only once. Input material: PBMCs. The origin of the receptors is a man aged 25-40 years in good health.

The V call is TRBV19, the J call TRBJ1-5; tentatively, D is TRBD1 (5 bases). Trimming took off 3 bases at V and 1 base at J, with 19 bases between the two ends. CDR3 length: 18 residues. CDR1 and CDR2 (germline): LNHDA, SQIVND (reference sequence). In DNA, the CDR3 is TGTGCCAGTAGTATGGGGGGTAGACGAAAATACAGCAATCAGCCCCAGCATTTT. It codes for CASSMGGRRKYSNQPQHF.

J is TRBJ2-5 and V is TRBV28; 8 bases are shared with TRBD1. The trim removed 8 bases at V and 1 base at J, leaving 6 bases unmatched. Per the germline V gene, CDR1 is MDHEN and CDR2 is SYDVKM. The CDR3 contains 14 residues. For the CDR3, the DNA is TGTGCCAGCGAGGACAGGGTCGGCCAAGAGACCCAGTACTTC. Translated: CASEDRVGQETQYF. Full variable domain (outside the CDR3, taken from reference TRBV28 and TRBJ2-5): DVKVTQSSRYLVKRTGEKVFLECVQDMDHENMFWYRQDPGLGLRLIYFSYDVKMKEKGDIPEGYSVSREKKERFSLILESASTNQTSMYLCASEDRVGQETQYFGPGTRLLVL.

The gene calls are TRBV13 and TRBJ1-6; possibly TRBD1 for D (5 bases). The V end lost 4 bases, the J end lost 7 bases, and 11 bases lay between the germline ends. The germline V gene has CDR1 PRHDT and CDR2 FYEKMQ (reference sequence). The CDR3 covers 14 residues. The DNA for the CDR3 is TGTGCCAGCAGCTCGGGCAGGGCAAATTCACCCCTCCACTTT. Translated, it gives CASSSGRANSPLHF. Using reference TRBV13 and TRBJ1-6 for the parts outside the CDR3, the full variable domain is AAGVIQSPRHLIKEKRETATLKCYPIPRHDTVYWYQQGPGQDPQFLISFYEKMQSDKGSIPDRFSAQQFSDYHSELNMSSLELGDSALYFCASSSGRANSPLHFGNGTRLTVT.